This is a list of T cell receptor beta chains from one sample in a study of T cells after yellow fever vaccination. TCRdb reprocessed the 5' RACE reads with MiXCR, giving one entry per CDR3 protein. The sample carries under 90,000 distinct CDR3 sequences, about 6% recorded once. The starting material was CD8+ T cells sorted from PBMCs, obtained approximately 40 days after the first yellow fever vaccination. Source of these receptors: a man aged 18-30 years who received the YFV17D yellow fever vaccine. CDR3s include the opening cysteine and the closing phenylalanine or tryptophan. Each record gives: V gene, CDR3 length, CDR3 protein.

>TRBV27|17
CASSLFPGQRNSWELFF
>TRBV12-3/TRBV12-4|14
CASSFQGASGELFF
>TRBV15|13
CATSGRRTDTQYF
>TRBV16|15
CASSPWEFLSYGYTF
>TRBV27|17
CASSLLAGVTGTGELFF
>TRBV29-1|10
CSVRTEDYTF
>TRBV11-1|14
CASSWASGVHEQFF
>TRBV29-1|12
CSGSTGTFEAFF
>TRBV29-1|14
CSVSGTGNTGELFF
>TRBV4-3|17
CASSLGYSGGGDNEQFF
>TRBV9|15
CASSVGTSSTDTQYF
>TRBV6-2/TRBV6-3|16
CASRGNRGRRTDTQYF
>TRBV12-3/TRBV12-4|13
CASSTDRGLGYTF
>TRBV4-3|15
CASSRDSAPRETQYF
>TRBV18|19
CASSHPSPMAGTPQETQYF
>TRBV7-9|9
CASEYEQFF
>TRBV7-6|16
CASSLGVLSLRGGYTF
>TRBV9|16
CASSVVDRGLGDTQYF
>TRBV20-1|16
CSARREGGGARQPQHF
>TRBV7-8|13
CASSFVQGGTQYF
>TRBV5-1|11
CASSFKAGAFF
>TRBV5-1|16
CASSVYRDYSYNEQFF
>TRBV11-2|14
CASSYRTESETQYF
>TRBV7-9|16
CASSPNSGGPGNEQFF
>TRBV27|14
CASSFSGEGTEAFF
>TRBV5-1|14
CASSFRQGWDEQYF
>TRBV7-8|13
CASSRPGDEKLFF
>TRBV30|12
CALGWTYNEQFF
>TRBV14|13
CASSQYPTDTQYF
>TRBV6-5|12
CASAPGKHEQFF
>TRBV29-1|14
CSVEVAGGMETQYF
>TRBV12-3/TRBV12-4|15
CASNKIAVGGETQYF
>TRBV7-9|16
CASSPRWDGKNTEAFF
>TRBV12-3/TRBV12-4|15
CASSPPETNTGELFF
>TRBV3-1|18
CASSQGLAGGRVVNEQFF
>TRBV4-3|16
CASSRTQQAPNGELFF
>TRBV7-6|16
CASSLVSGGTHNEQFF
>TRBV7-8|12
CASSLGVETRYF
>TRBV4-2|13
CASSHPRGDGYTF
>TRBV4-2|15
CASSQDPASSYEQYF
>TRBV12-3/TRBV12-4|15
CASRLTGGAVGGYTF
>TRBV25-1|15
CASSGGTQGRYEQYF
>TRBV7-9|13
CASSEALGEKLFF
>TRBV6-5|15
CASSYSMRGGNGYTF
>TRBV6-1|15
CASSDRVRTNYGYTF